Presented here are 17 T cell receptor beta chains from one specimen sequenced in a study of T cell responses to AZD1222 COVID-19 vaccine. Method: immunoSEQ multiplex PCR; TCRdb's copy keeps in-frame clones and lacks some. The sample yields tens of thousands of clones, approximately 90% seen once. Sample: peripheral blood, taken on day 0 of AZD1222 vaccination. These receptors originate from an adult in good health.

V gene TRBV10-3 combines with J gene TRBJ2-5, with D possibly being TRBD1 (5 bases). Trimming pared 10 bases from V and 4 bases from J, leaving 10 bases between. This CDR3 has 11 residues. Germline loops: CDR1 ENHRY, CDR2 SYGVKD. The CDR3 region is CATGRGETQYF. The CDR3 coding sequence is TGTGCCACCGGTAGGGGAGAGACCCAGTACTTC.

This chain uses TRBV11-2 with TRBJ1-4; D unclear. Germline V gives CDR1 SGHAT, CDR2 FQNNGV. V was shortened by 3 bases and J by 3 bases, with 8 bases between the two germline ends. The CDR3 contains 14 residues. CDR3 DNA sequence: TGTGCCAGCAGCTTGAGGCAGCCTAATGAAAAACTGTTTTTT. Translated, it gives CASSLRQPNEKLFF.

The CDR3 coding sequence is TGTGCCAGCAGCCGGACTAGCGGACCCAATGAGCAGTTCTTC. Translating it yields CASSRTSGPNEQFF. The chain links TRBV7-2 to TRBJ2-1, with 10 bases identical to TRBD2. The J segment lost 6 bases and the V segment lost 5 bases, leaving 4 bases of the junction unmatched. Germline loops: CDR1 SGHTA, CDR2 FQGNSA. The CDR3 has 14 amino acids.

This chain joins TRBV15 and TRBJ2-3; 10 positions match TRBD1. The CDR3 runs to 14 residues. Germline V gene lookup returns CDR1 LNHNV and CDR2 YYDKDF (reference sequence). V lost 4 bases and J lost 3; bases outside the gene matches: 1. CDR3 DNA: TGTGCCACCAGCAAGGACAGGGGGACAGATACGCAGTATTTT. This translates into CATSKDRGTDTQYF. Filled out from reference TRBV15 and TRBJ2-3, the complete variable domain reads DAMVIQNPRYQVTQFGKPVTLSCSQTLNHNVMYWYQQKSSQAPKLLFHYYDKDFNNEADTPDNFQSRRPNTSFCFLDIRSPGLGDTAMYLCATSKDRGTDTQYFGPGTRLTVL.

The chain is built from TRBV7-2 and TRBJ2-1, with TRBD1 as a possible D gene (6 bases). The CDR3 is made up of 14 amino acids. CDR1 and CDR2 from the germline V gene are SGHTA and FQGNSA. The V and J ends lost 4 bases and 4 bases respectively, with 11 bases between them. The CDR3 protein is CASSYMDSYNEQFF. The CDR3 nucleotides read TGTGCCAGCAGCTATATGGACAGTTACAATGAGCAGTTCTTC.

The chain is built from TRBV7-2 and TRBJ2-1; 7 nucleotides agree with TRBD1. This CDR3 is built from 15 residues. V lost 3 bases to trimming and J lost 7 bases; unmatched junction nucleotides: 9. Germline loops: CDR1 SGHTA, CDR2 FQGNSA. CDR3 sequence: CASSFRDRGGNEQFF. CDR3 nucleotides: TGTGCCAGCAGCTTTAGGGACAGAGGTGGAAATGAGCAGTTCTTC.

The chain is built from TRBV11-2 and TRBJ1-1, with TRBD1 as a possible D gene (6 bases). The V and J ends lost 5 bases and 6 bases respectively, with 19 bases between them. The CDR3 is made up of 15 amino acids. CDR1 is SGHAT, CDR2 FQNNGV, per germline. The CDR3 loop is CASSPFARGGAEAFF. CDR3 DNA: TGTGCCAGCAGCCCGTTCGCCAGGGGAGGGGCTGAAGCTTTCTTT.

The chain has TRBV23-1 and TRBJ2-1; TRBD1 matches 9 bases. TRBV23-1 is designated an ORF whose function remains uncertain. The J segment lost 3 bases and the V segment lost 7 bases, leaving 7 bases of the junction unmatched. This CDR3 contains 15 residues. CDR3 bases: TGCGCCAGCAAATCCGGGACAGGGCGCTACAATGAGCAGTTCTTC. Translating gives CASKSGTGRYNEQFF.

The chain recombines TRBV5-6 with TRBJ2-2; D remains ambiguous. V was pared by 0 bases and J by 4 bases, with 4 bases between. The CDR3 is 13 residues long. Germline CDR1 reads SGHDT; CDR2 reads YYEEEE. The CDR3 nucleotides are TGTGCCAGCAGCTTGGGAAGCACCGGGGAGCTGTTTTTT. Its protein is CASSLGSTGELFF.

V and J are TRBV7-9 and TRBJ2-3, with 13 bases that match TRBD2. V shed 3 bases, J shed 5 bases, and the junction held 5 bases outside the gene matches. The V gene's germline CDR1 is SEHNR and CDR2 FQNEAQ (reference sequence). This CDR3 is built from 16 residues. CDR3 in DNA: TGTGCCAGCAGCTTCCGACTAGCGGGAGGTCGAGATACGCAGTATTTT. It codes for CASSFRLAGGRDTQYF.

The V call is TRBV10-3, the J call TRBJ1-1; maybe TRBD1 (6 bases). V gave up 1 base and J gave up 6 bases, with 15 bases separating them. Germline V gene data show CDR1 as ENHRY and CDR2 as SYGVKD. The CDR3 covers 15 residues. The CDR3 is CAISEFRGAVAEAFF. CDR3 nucleotide sequence: TGTGCCATCAGTGAGTTTCGGGGGGCTGTGGCTGAAGCTTTCTTT.

In its sample, this clone was seen once. The rearrangement uses TRBV6-2 or TRBV6-3 and TRBJ2-7; TRBD1 might be the D (6 bases). Germline CDR1 reads MNHEY; CDR2 reads SVGEGT. V lost 2 bases, J lost 3 bases, and 11 bases lay in between. CDR3 length equals 14 residues. The CDR3 coding sequence is TGTGCCAGCAGTTACCCGGGACATATCTACGAGCAGTACTTC. It specifies CASSYPGHIYEQYF.

The rearrangement joins TRBV27 to TRBJ1-2; D is perhaps TRBD1 (5 bases). This CDR3 comprises 13 residues. Germline lookup yields CDR1 MNHEY and CDR2 SMNVEV (reference sequence). Trimming removed 5 bases from V and 4 bases from J, with 11 bases in between. The CDR3 protein is CASSRDGPYGYTF. The CDR3 region has the DNA TGTGCCAGCAGTAGGGACGGCCCCTATGGCTACACCTTC.

The DNA for the CDR3 is TGTGCCAGCATTCAGGTGGATGAGCAGTTCTTC. This gives the protein CASIQVDEQFF. The chain has TRBV6-5 and TRBJ2-1; D unclear. Germline V gives CDR1 MNHEY, CDR2 SVGAGI. The CDR3 is 11 amino acids. With 7 bases removed from V and 8 bases from J, the gap between germline ends came to 9 bases.

The rearrangement joins TRBV5-1 to TRBJ2-5, with unresolved D. V gave up 0 bases and J gave up 1 base, with 7 bases separating them. From germline, CDR1 is SGHRS and CDR2 YFSETQ. This CDR3 is built from 14 residues. This chain's CDR3 is CASSLGGFQETQYF. In DNA, the CDR3 is TGCGCCAGCAGCTTGGGTGGGTTCCAAGAGACCCAGTACTTC. Drawing the rest from reference TRBV5-1 and TRBJ2-5, the complete variable domain is KAGVTQTPRYLIKTRGQQVTLSCSPISGHRSVSWYQQTPGQGLQFLFEYFSETQRNKGNFPGRFSGRQFSNSRSEMNVSTLELGDSALYLCASSLGGFQETQYFGPGTRLLVL.

V usage is TRBV7-2 and J usage is TRBJ1-6; TRBD1 matches 10 bases. V dropped 0 bases and J dropped 10; count of bases not matched to a gene: 6. Germline values: CDR1 SGHTA, CDR2 FQGNSA. The CDR3 has 16 amino acids. As DNA, the CDR3 is TGTGCCAGCAGCTTAGCGGGACAGGGGATTGGGTCACCCCTCCACTTT. Amino acids: CASSLAGQGIGSPLHF.

The chain uses TRBV5-4 and TRBJ2-7; TRBD1 or TRBD2 may be the D gene (5 bases each). This CDR3 comprises 15 residues. Germline V gene data show CDR1 as SGHNT and CDR2 as YYREEE (reference sequence). V was clipped by 4 bases and J by 0 bases, with 14 bases between them. CDR3 DNA: TGTGCCAGCAGCCAGGGACCTTCCAGCTCCTACGAGCAGTACTTC. Amino acid sequence: CASSQGPSSSYEQYF.